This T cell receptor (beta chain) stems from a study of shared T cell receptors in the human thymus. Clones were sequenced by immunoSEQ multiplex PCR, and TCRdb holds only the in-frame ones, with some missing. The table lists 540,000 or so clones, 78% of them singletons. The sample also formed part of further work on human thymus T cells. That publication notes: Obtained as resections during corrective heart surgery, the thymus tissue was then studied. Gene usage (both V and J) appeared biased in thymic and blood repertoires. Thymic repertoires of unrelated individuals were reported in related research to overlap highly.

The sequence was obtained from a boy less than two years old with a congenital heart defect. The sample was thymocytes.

For the CDR3, the DNA is TGTGCCAGCAGTTTCTACCCGGGACAGAGTAATGAAAAACTGTTTTTT. This codes for CASSFYPGQSNEKLFF. V usage is TRBV27 and J usage is TRBJ1-4, with 7 bases lining up with TRBD1. V was clipped by 3 bases and J by 4 bases; unmatched bases: 8. Germline CDR1 and CDR2: MNHEY and SMNVEV (reference sequence). This CDR3 spans 16 amino acids.